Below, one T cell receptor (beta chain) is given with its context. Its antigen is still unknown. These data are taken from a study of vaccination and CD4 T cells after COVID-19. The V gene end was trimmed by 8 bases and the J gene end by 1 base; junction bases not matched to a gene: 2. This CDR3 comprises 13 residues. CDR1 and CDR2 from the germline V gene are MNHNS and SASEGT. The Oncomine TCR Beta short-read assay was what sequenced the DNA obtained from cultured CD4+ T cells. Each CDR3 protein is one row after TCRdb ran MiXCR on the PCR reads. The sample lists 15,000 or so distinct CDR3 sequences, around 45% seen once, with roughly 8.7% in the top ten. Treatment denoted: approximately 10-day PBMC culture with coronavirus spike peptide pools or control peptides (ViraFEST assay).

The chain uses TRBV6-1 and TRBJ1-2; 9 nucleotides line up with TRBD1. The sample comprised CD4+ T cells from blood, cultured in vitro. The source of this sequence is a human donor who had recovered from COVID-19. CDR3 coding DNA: TGTGCCAGCGGGGGACAGGGTAACTATGGCTACACCTTC. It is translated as CASGGQGNYGYTF.